This T cell receptor (beta chain) stems from a study of memory B cells and T cells in multiple sclerosis. CFSE-dim autoproliferating and CFSE-high non-proliferating T cells from unstimulated culture were sequenced separately. Replicate wells were pooled after around seven days of stimulus-free culture of some 50 million CFSE-labeled PBMCs. CFSE at approximately 0.5 uM labeled the PBMCs, which were then cultured unstimulated. Clones were sequenced by immunoSEQ multiplex PCR, and TCRdb holds only the in-frame ones, with some missing. Of approximately 30,000 clones listed, 86% are singletons. CDR3 length: 13 amino acids. Germline lookup yields CDR1 SQVTM and CDR2 ANQGSEA. Trimming removed 4 bases from V and 0 bases from J, with 9 bases in between. Worth noting for this clone: Its antigen remains unidentified.

The sequenced material came from PBMCs from blood kept in culture. The genes are TRBV29-1 and TRBJ1-1; TRBD1 might be the D (5 bases). This sequence was found in a human donor with multiple sclerosis. For the CDR3, the DNA is TGCAGCGTTGGACAGAGTTTGAACACTGAAGCTTTCTTT. Its protein is CSVGQSLNTEAFF.